The sequence of this T cell receptor beta chain was determined in a study of shared clonotypes between healthy human individuals. Study-level results: Roughly 4.6% of naive CD4 clonotypes were common to a handful of donors.

CD4+ cells were split into CD45RA+ naive and CD45RA-negative memory subsets. Trimming took off 6 bases at V and 4 bases at J, with 13 bases between the two ends. The CDR3 has 13 residues. The germline gives CDR1 LNHDA, CDR2 SQIVND (reference sequence). Turning to this clone: The antigen is unknown.

The assay was carried out at the deep level. Libraries were prepared by immunoSEQ multiplex PCR; TCRdb keeps only in-frame clonotypes and omits some of them. The sample includes about 2.3 million clones, under 95% seen only once; the top ten take 0.3% to 0.45%. This receptor was taken from a man between 18 and 35 years old in good health. Some clones in this sample may be carry-over from other donors' samples. The chain uses TRBV19 and TRBJ2-7; the D gene is possibly TRBD2 (6 bases). The sequencing sample was made of naive CD4+ T cells from PBMCs. The subset is: CD45RA+ positively selected. CDR3 DNA: TGTGCCAGTAGGGGCCGGCGGGAATACGAGCAGTACTTC. This gives the protein CASRGRREYEQYF.